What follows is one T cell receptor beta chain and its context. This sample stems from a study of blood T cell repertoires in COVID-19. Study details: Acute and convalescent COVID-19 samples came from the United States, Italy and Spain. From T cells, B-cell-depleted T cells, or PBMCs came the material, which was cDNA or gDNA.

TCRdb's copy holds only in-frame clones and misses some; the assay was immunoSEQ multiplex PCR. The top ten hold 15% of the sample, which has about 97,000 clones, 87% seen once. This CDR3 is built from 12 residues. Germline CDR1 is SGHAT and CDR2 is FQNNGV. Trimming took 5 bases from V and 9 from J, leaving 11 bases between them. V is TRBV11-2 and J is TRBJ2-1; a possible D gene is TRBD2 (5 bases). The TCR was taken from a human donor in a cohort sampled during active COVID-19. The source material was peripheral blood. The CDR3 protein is CASSELGLEQFF. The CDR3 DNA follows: TGTGCCAGCAGCGAACTAGGTCTTGAGCAGTTCTTC.